The entry below describes one T cell receptor (beta chain). What it binds is unknown. The beta constant-region primer was an equimolar mix of two oligonucleotides covering TRBC1 and TRBC2. TCRdb processed the UMI-ligation and nested PCR reads anew with MiXCR; each CDR3 protein has one entry. This sample carries 120,000 to 150,000 distinct CDR3 sequences, about 17% of them seen once, and the ten largest clones take roughly 0.14%. The data were obtained in a study of naive and memory T cell subsets. Study-level results: A few larger clonotypes appeared in naive repertoires, especially CD8, possibly memory cells re-expressing CD45RA.

V was pared by 5 bases and J by 8 bases, with 5 bases of the junction left unmatched. Germline CDR1 is DFQATT and CDR2 is SNEGSKA (reference sequence). The CDR3 is 13 amino acids. The sequencing sample was made of naive CD4+ T cells from blood. The genes are TRBV20-1 and TRBJ2-1, with TRBD2 matching 11 bases. This sequence originates from a human donor in good health. The CDR3 region is CSADSGRAHEQFF. CDR3 coding DNA: TGCAGTGCTGATAGCGGGAGGGCCCATGAGCAGTTCTTC.